Listed here are 17 T cell receptor beta chains from one sample, sequenced in a study of blood T cell repertoires in COVID-19. Profiling relied on immunoSEQ multiplex PCR, and the TCRdb table lists in-frame clones only, not all of them. The sample records approximately 220,000 clones, about 90% being singletons. Sequencing was done on a sample of PBMCs or T cells enriched from blood (not recorded which). These receptors were collected from a woman aged 25 to 45 with acute COVID-19.

The CDR3 protein is CASSPGSVRRSEQYF. In DNA, the CDR3 is TGCGCCAGCAGCCCCGGTTCAGTCCGGCGGAGCGAGCAGTACTTC. The V gene is TRBV5-1, the J gene TRBJ2-7; D remains ambiguous. The germline V gene has CDR1 SGHRS and CDR2 YFSETQ. The CDR3 has 15 amino acids. V was clipped by 4 bases and J by 6 bases, with 20 bases between them.

This clone was seen once. This chain uses TRBV9 with TRBJ1-2; 8 bases map to TRBD1. This CDR3 has 18 residues. Germline lookup yields CDR1 SGDLS and CDR2 YYNGEE. With V trimmed by 1 base and J by 6 bases, 17 bases remained unmatched. CDR3 protein: CASSVSPRAGRGQDGYTF. The DNA for the CDR3 is TGTGCCAGCAGCGTATCTCCTAGGGCGGGCAGGGGGCAGGATGGCTACACCTTC.

The V and J genes are TRBV5-1 and TRBJ2-5; D possibly corresponds to TRBD1 (5 bases). The V end was cut by 0 bases, the J end by 1 base, with 10 bases between. CDR3 length: 15 amino acids. Germline V gene data show CDR1 as SGHRS and CDR2 as YFSETQ. The CDR3 nucleotides read TGCGCCAGCAGCTTGGGTTTAGGGGTCCAAGAGACCCAGTACTTC. Its translation is CASSLGLGVQETQYF.

V usage is TRBV7-2 and J usage is TRBJ1-1; perhaps TRBD1 as D (6 bases). The CDR3 is 14 amino acids. Looked up from germline, CDR1 is SGHTA and CDR2 is FQGNSA. The V gene lost 3 bases and the J gene lost 0 bases, with 8 bases spanning the gap. This chain's CDR3 is CASSFGQMNTEAFF. The CDR3 DNA follows: TGTGCCAGCAGCTTCGGACAGATGAACACTGAAGCTTTCTTT.

The gene calls are TRBV10-2 and TRBJ2-2; 8 bases map to TRBD1. This CDR3 comprises 13 residues. Germline V gives CDR1 WSHSY, CDR2 SAAADI. J lost 5 bases, V lost 6 bases, and 2 bases had no gene match. The CDR3 region is CASRDRVTGELFF. Written as DNA, the CDR3 is TGCGCCAGCAGGGACAGGGTGACCGGGGAGCTGTTTTTT.

This clone occurred once. This sequence joins TRBV6-5 and TRBJ2-7; perhaps TRBD1 as D (5 bases). Germline V gene sequence: CDR1 MNHEY, CDR2 SVGAGI. The V end was cut by 5 bases, the J end by 3 bases, with 8 bases between. The CDR3 runs 12 residues. CDR3 loop: CASSLQGYEQYF. The CDR3 DNA sequence: TGTGCCAGCAGTCTCCAGGGCTACGAGCAGTACTTC.

This clone was recorded once. The chain links TRBV27 to TRBJ2-7; 11 bases are a match to TRBD2. The CDR3 is 16 amino acids. V lost 5 bases to trimming and J lost 2 bases; unmatched junction nucleotides: 8. Germline-derived CDR1 and CDR2 are MNHEY and SMNVEV (reference sequence). The CDR3 is CASSPRLAGNTYEQYF. The CDR3 nucleotides are TGTGCCAGCAGTCCACGACTAGCGGGGAACACCTACGAGCAGTACTTC.

J is TRBJ1-2 and V is TRBV19, with D possibly matching TRBD1 (6 bases). The V and J ends lost 6 bases and 0 bases respectively, with 17 bases between them. CDR3 length equals 16 residues. Germline lookup yields CDR1 LNHDA and CDR2 SQIVND (reference sequence). The CDR3 sequence: CASSSGGGRANYGYTF. In nucleotides, the CDR3 is TGTGCCAGTAGCAGTGGCGGGGGGCGGGCTAACTATGGCTACACCTTC.

The CDR3 loop is CASSSTGGSSYEQYF. CDR3 DNA: TGTGCCAGCAGTTCGACAGGGGGAAGCTCCTACGAGCAGTACTTC. The rearrangement links TRBV6-6 to TRBJ2-7, with 9 bases that match TRBD1. CDR3 length equals 15 residues. In germline, CDR1 is MNHNY, CDR2 SVGAGI (reference sequence). J was trimmed by 0 bases and V by 4 bases; bases with no gene match: 4.

This clone was recorded once. The rearrangement links TRBV6-1 to TRBJ2-3; a weak D match, TRBD2 (6 bases). CDR1 MNHNS and CDR2 SASEGT come from the germline V gene. This CDR3 comprises 13 residues. The germline V and J ends were trimmed by 3 bases and 5 bases, with 9 bases remaining between them. CDR3 coding DNA: TGTGCCAGCAGTGAGACGGGGGAAGATACGCAGTATTTT. This gives the protein CASSETGEDTQYF.

This chain links TRBV11-2 with TRBJ1-1; D may be TRBD1 (6 bases). CDR1 SGHAT and CDR2 FQNNGV come from the germline V gene. This CDR3 contains 15 residues. The V gene lost 4 bases and the J gene lost 5 bases, with 17 bases spanning the gap. As DNA, the CDR3 is TGTGCCAGCAGCTGGAGGGCGGGGGCTGGTACTGAAGCTTTCTTT. Its translation is CASSWRAGAGTEAFF.

This clone was recorded only once. The rearrangement joins TRBV5-1 to TRBJ2-3, with unresolved D. V shed 0 bases and J shed 12 bases, with 14 bases lying between them. This CDR3 is 13 amino acids long. CDR1 is SGHRS, CDR2 YFSETQ, per germline. The CDR3 bases are TGCGCCAGCAGCTTGGACGGCCCGGGTTACCAGTATTTT. Its protein is CASSLDGPGYQYF.

The chain has TRBV28 and TRBJ2-7; a weak D match, TRBD2 (6 bases). Between the trimmed V and J ends, which lost 3 bases and 2 bases, there was a span of 8 bases. Germline V lookup: CDR1 MDHEN, CDR2 SYDVKM. The CDR3 is 13 residues long. The CDR3 region is CASSLRGPYEQYF. CDR3 DNA: TGTGCCAGCAGTTTGCGGGGACCCTACGAGCAGTACTTC.

The chain joins TRBV5-1 to TRBJ1-3; D gene ambiguous. V was cut by 0 bases and J by 0 bases, with 7 bases left in between. Germline V CDR1 and CDR2: SGHRS, YFSETQ. The length of the CDR3 is 15 residues. In DNA form, the CDR3 reads TGCGCCAGCAGCTTGGGGGAGTACTCTGGAAACACCATATATTTT. As protein: CASSLGEYSGNTIYF.

CDR3: CASSVQGYNSPLHF. The CDR3 region has the DNA TGTGCCAGCAGCGTACAGGGCTATAATTCACCCCTCCACTTT. The chain is built from TRBV9 and TRBJ1-6, with a weak D call TRBD1 (5 bases). V was clipped by 1 base and J by 3 bases, with 5 bases between them. Germline V gene sequence: CDR1 SGDLS, CDR2 YYNGEE. The CDR3 is made up of 14 amino acids.

V and J are TRBV28 and TRBJ1-3; unclear D gene. Germline CDR1 MDHEN, CDR2 SYDVKM. V was pared by 1 base and J by 4 bases, with 8 bases between. The CDR3 sequence is 14 residues long. The DNA for the CDR3 is TGTGCCAGCAGTTTATCTGGGAGGGGAAACACCATATATTTT. This translates into CASSLSGRGNTIYF.

The rearrangement uses TRBV3-1 (or the pseudogene TRBV3-2) and TRBJ1-2, with 7 bases matching TRBD1. The J segment lost 7 bases and the V segment lost 2 bases, leaving 4 bases of the junction unmatched. The germline V gene encodes CDR1 LGHDT and CDR2 YNNKEL (reference sequence). This CDR3 is 13 amino acids long. The CDR3 bases are TGTGCCAGCAGCCAAACACAGGGGTCTGGCTACACCTTC. Residues: CASSQTQGSGYTF.